These 13 T cell receptor beta chains originate from one sample sequenced in a study of blood T cell repertoires in COVID-19. Sequencing was performed with immunoSEQ multiplex PCR; in TCRdb, only in-frame clones are kept and a portion is missing. Seen here are about 68,000 clones, around 85% observed once, and the top ten hold more than 20%. Source material: peripheral blood. The receptors shown here come from a man in his forties or fifties with acute or convalescent COVID-19.

The chain uses TRBV2 and TRBJ2-7, with TRBD1 identical over 8 bases. The CDR3 is 14 amino acids. V lost 10 bases, J lost 0 bases, and 8 bases stayed unmatched. Germline V lookup: CDR1 SNHLY, CDR2 FYNNEI. The CDR3 loop is CATIPGQDSYEQYV. For the CDR3, the DNA is TGTGCCACTATACCGGGACAGGACTCCTACGAGCAGTACGTC.

Ten or more counts support this clone. This chain connects TRBV5-1 to TRBJ2-2; the match to TRBD1 covers 8 bases. CDR3 length: 14 amino acids. The junction had 7 bases not matched to a gene; V was cut back by 2 bases and J by 10 bases. Germline values: CDR1 SGHRS, CDR2 YFSETQ. CDR3 protein: CASSFTGTGLELFF. The CDR3 nucleotides read TGCGCCAGCAGCTTTACCGGGACAGGTTTGGAGCTGTTTTTT.

This clone ranks as medium-sized. The chain employs TRBV7-9 and TRBJ1-2; TRBD1 matches at 8 bases. Germline V gene lookup returns CDR1 SEHNR and CDR2 FQNEAQ (reference sequence). Trimming removed 5 bases from V and 0 bases from J; junction bases left unmatched: 8. The CDR3 is made up of 16 amino acids. Here the CDR3 reads CASSHKDREANYGYTF. CDR3 nucleotide sequence: TGTGCCAGCAGCCATAAGGACAGGGAAGCTAACTATGGCTACACCTTC.

The chain carries TRBV6-5 and TRBJ2-1; the D gene is possibly TRBD1 (6 bases). V was cut by 7 bases and J by 8 bases, with 15 bases left in between. The germline V gene encodes CDR1 MNHEY and CDR2 SVGAGI. CDR3 length: 13 residues. CDR3 DNA: TGTGCCAGCATGAGGGGCAGGGGTGATGAGCAGTTCTTC. This translates into CASMRGRGDEQFF.

V gene TRBV6-6 combines with J gene TRBJ2-6; D gene uncertain. This CDR3 has 16 amino acids. The ends were cut back, 2 bases at V and 1 base at J, with 9 bases in the middle. In germline, CDR1 is MNHNY, CDR2 SVGAGI (reference sequence). The CDR3 region has the DNA TGTGCCAGCAGTTACACAATCGGGTCTGGGGCCAACGTCCTGACTTTC. Encoded protein: CASSYTIGSGANVLTF.

V is TRBV7-8 and J is TRBJ1-2, with 8 bases that match TRBD1. The V gene end was trimmed by 1 base and the J gene end by 2 bases; junction bases not matched to a gene: 12. The CDR3 sequence is 18 residues long. Per the germline V gene, CDR1 is SGHVS and CDR2 is FQNEAQ. Here the CDR3 reads CASSLDWQGARRNYGYTF. The DNA of the CDR3 is TGTGCCAGCAGCTTAGATTGGCAGGGGGCTCGCAGGAACTATGGCTACACCTTC.

In its sample, this clone was seen a few times. V is TRBV7-3 and J is TRBJ2-3, with 7 positions matching TRBD2. Germline CDR1 is SGHTA and CDR2 is FQGTGA. The CDR3 spans 14 residues. Losses at the gene ends were 5 bases for V and 4 bases for J; bases not matched to a gene: 6. The CDR3 here is CASSPRGSPDTQYF. CDR3 DNA: TGTGCCAGCAGCCCGCGGGGGAGCCCAGATACGCAGTATTTT.

The chain links TRBV21-1 to TRBJ1-2; TRBD1, the table's D call, was not compared with the DNA. TRBV21-1 counts as a pseudogene. The CDR3 covers 16 residues. The CDR3 DNA is TGTGCCAGCACCATACAGGGGGCAAAAATAGAATATGGCTACACCTTC. Its protein is CASTIQGAKIEYGYTF.

The rearrangement uses TRBV7-8 and TRBJ2-3; TRBD2 agrees at 10 bases. The germline CDR1 and CDR2 sequences are SGHVS and FQNEAQ. After removal of 8 bases from V and 1 base from J, the junction contained 3 bases not matched to a gene. The CDR3 contains 14 residues. CDR3 residues: CASGGLAGTDTQYF. The CDR3, as DNA: TGTGCCAGCGGCGGACTAGCGGGCACAGATACGCAGTATTTT.

The J gene is TRBJ1-1, the V gene TRBV14; TRBD1 agrees at 7 bases. Germline CDR1 SGHDN, CDR2 FVKESK. V gave up 5 bases and J gave up 7 bases; unmatched junction bases: 7. The CDR3 is 13 amino acids. The CDR3: CASSSTGEVEAFF. CDR3 coding DNA: TGTGCCAGCAGCTCAACAGGGGAAGTTGAAGCTTTCTTT.

The chain uses TRBV19 and TRBJ2-7; 9 bases fit TRBD1. Germline CDR1 and CDR2: LNHDA and SQIVND (reference sequence). This CDR3 region has 15 residues. Trimming cost V 4 bases and J 5 bases; bases outside gene matches: 9. CDR3 residues: CASSTLYGTGNEQYF. In nucleotides, the CDR3 is TGTGCCAGTAGTACCCTCTATGGGACAGGGAACGAGCAGTACTTC.

The CDR3: CASGKTGRETQYF. CDR3 in DNA: TGTGCTAGTGGCAAGACAGGGAGGGAGACCCAGTACTTC. The chain links TRBV12-5 to TRBJ2-5; D is possibly TRBD1 (7 bases). The CDR3 is made up of 13 amino acids. Trimming took 6 bases from V and 5 from J, leaving 13 bases between them. In germline, CDR1 is LGHNT, CDR2 FRNRAP.

The chain is built from TRBV6-4 and TRBJ1-2; D gene uncertain. The CDR3 contains 12 residues. V was trimmed by 6 bases and J by 6 bases, leaving 11 bases between them. Germline-derived CDR1 and CDR2 are MRHNA and SNTAGT. The CDR3, as DNA: TGTGCCAGCAGGAACGGGGATAATGGCTACACCTTC. It is translated as CASRNGDNGYTF.